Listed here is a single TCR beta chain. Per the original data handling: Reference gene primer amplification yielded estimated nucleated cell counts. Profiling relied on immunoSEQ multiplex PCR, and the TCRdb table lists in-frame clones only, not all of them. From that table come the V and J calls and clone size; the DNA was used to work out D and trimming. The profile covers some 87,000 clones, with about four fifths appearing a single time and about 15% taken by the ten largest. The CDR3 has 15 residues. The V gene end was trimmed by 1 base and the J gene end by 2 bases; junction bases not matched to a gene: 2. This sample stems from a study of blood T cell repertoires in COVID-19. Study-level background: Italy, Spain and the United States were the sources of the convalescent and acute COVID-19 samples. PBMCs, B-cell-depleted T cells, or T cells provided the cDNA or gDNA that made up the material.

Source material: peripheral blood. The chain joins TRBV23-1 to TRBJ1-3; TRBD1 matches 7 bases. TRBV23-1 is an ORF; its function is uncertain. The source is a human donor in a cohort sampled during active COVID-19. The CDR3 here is CASSQFDRAGNTIYF. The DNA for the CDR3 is TGCGCCAGCAGTCAATTCGACAGGGCTGGAAACACCATATATTTT.